This T cell receptor beta chain was identified in a study of T cell clonality in common variable immunodeficiency. From germline, CDR1 is GTSNPN and CDR2 SVGIG (reference sequence). This CDR3 spans 14 amino acids. Points on this clone: The read stops 3 residues short of the end of the CDR3; the missing end is completed from the germline J gene.

Profiling relied on immunoSEQ multiplex PCR, and the TCRdb table lists in-frame clones only, not all of them. This repertoire holds approximately 51,000 clones, and none appear only once. Sequenced material: peripheral blood mononuclear cells. The sequence derives from a person aged 18 to 75 in good health. This sequence joins TRBV30 and TRBJ1-2; 11 bases line up with TRBD1. CDR3 in amino acids: CAWHFGTGGWDYTF. CDR3 DNA, as far as it was read: TGTGCCTGGCACTTCGGGACAGGGGGTTGGGAC. Using reference TRBV30 and TRBJ1-2 for the parts outside the CDR3, the full variable domain is SQTIHQWPATLVQPVGSPLSLECTVEGTSNPNLYWYRQAAGRGLQLLFYSVGIGQISSEVPQNLSASRPQDRQFILSSKKLLLSDSGFYLCAWHFGTGGWDYTFGSGTRLTVV.